This paragraph covers one T cell receptor beta chain sequence. What it binds is unknown. This sample is drawn from a study of siplizumab effects on memory and regulatory T cells. Notes on the study in general: Both greater diversity than memory cells and a major contribution to the alloresponse seemed to characterize naive T cells.

This table comes from immunoSEQ multiplex PCR, and its TCRdb copy is limited to in-frame clones, with some not included. The profile shows 100,000 to 120,000 clones, about 93% of them singletons. From germline, CDR1 is GTSNPN and CDR2 SVGIG (reference sequence). J lost 7 bases, V lost 5 bases, and 20 bases had no gene match. The CDR3 runs 17 residues. The sequenced sample consisted of CD4+ T cells sorted from blood. The chain couples TRBV30 to TRBJ2-3; 8 bases map to TRBD2. This receptor was taken from a human donor in good health. The CDR3 DNA reads as TGTGCCTGGGCTAACATGGGAAGCGGGAGTAATATGAATACGCAGTATTTT. Its translation: CAWANMGSGSNMNTQYF.